This T cell receptor (beta chain) came from a study of blood T cell repertoires in COVID-19. Looking at the study overall: The study drew acute and convalescent COVID-19 samples from the United States, Italy and Spain. PBMCs, B-cell-depleted T cells, or T cells provided the cDNA or gDNA that made up the material.

Produced via immunoSEQ multiplex PCR; TCRdb's table is partial and in-frame only. The table records under 400,000 clones, approximately 87% of them present only once. Sequenced input: peripheral blood. The sequence was obtained from a woman in her twenties or thirties with COVID-19, enrolled during active disease.

CDR3 region: CASSLGQDNQPQHF. CDR3 in DNA: TGTGCCAGCAGCTTAGGACAGGACAATCAGCCCCAGCATTTT. The chain recombines TRBV7-2 with TRBJ1-5; weak D call: TRBD1 (6 bases). V lost 1 base and J lost 3, with 7 bases in between. The CDR3 consists of 14 residues. The V gene's germline CDR1 is SGHTA and CDR2 FQGNSA.